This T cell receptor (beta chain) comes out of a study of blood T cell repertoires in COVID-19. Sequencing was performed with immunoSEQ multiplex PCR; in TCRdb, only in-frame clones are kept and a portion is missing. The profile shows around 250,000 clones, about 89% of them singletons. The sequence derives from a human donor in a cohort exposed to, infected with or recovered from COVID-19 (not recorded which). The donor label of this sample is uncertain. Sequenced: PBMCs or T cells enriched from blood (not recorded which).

The CDR3 nucleotides are TGTGCCAGCAGCTTAACCCAAGGGAGGGGGGCCGATAACTATGGCTACACCTTC. It specifies CASSLTQGRGADNYGYTF. This chain uses TRBV7-9 with TRBJ1-2, with D perhaps matching TRBD1 (6 bases). Germline CDR1 SEHNR, CDR2 FQNEAQ (reference sequence). CDR3 length: 18 residues. Trimming stripped 2 bases from V and 1 base from J, with 20 bases between.